The clone carrying this TCR beta chain was seen only once. The antigen is unknown. The data derive from a study of shared clonotypes between healthy human individuals. Study in general: Donors had three CD4 naive, three CD4 memory, two CD8 naive and one CD8 memory plate apiece. Study-wide findings and caveats: Estimated richness was generally greater in naive than memory subsets.

The CDR3 length is 15 residues. Germline V CDR1 and CDR2: SGHAT, FQNNGV. The trim removed 6 bases at V and 5 bases at J, leaving 8 bases unmatched. Using around 180 ng DNA, 30,000 to 35,000 T cell genomes, the sorted-subset replicate PCRs were run. The table came from immunoSEQ multiplex PCR; TCRdb's copy has only in-frame clones and leaves some out. The sample holds about 2.4 million clones, more than 85% seen once. This chain connects TRBV11-2 to TRBJ2-1; 9 bases line up with TRBD1. The sequenced sample consisted of naive CD4+ T cells from PBMCs. The sample's subset: CD45RA+ positively selected. This clonotype originated in a man aged 18 to 29 in good health. Some clones in this sample may be carry-over from other donors' samples. CDR3: CASRTNRGRNNEQFF. The CDR3 coding sequence is TGTGCCAGCAGGACTAACAGGGGGCGGAACAATGAGCAGTTCTTC.